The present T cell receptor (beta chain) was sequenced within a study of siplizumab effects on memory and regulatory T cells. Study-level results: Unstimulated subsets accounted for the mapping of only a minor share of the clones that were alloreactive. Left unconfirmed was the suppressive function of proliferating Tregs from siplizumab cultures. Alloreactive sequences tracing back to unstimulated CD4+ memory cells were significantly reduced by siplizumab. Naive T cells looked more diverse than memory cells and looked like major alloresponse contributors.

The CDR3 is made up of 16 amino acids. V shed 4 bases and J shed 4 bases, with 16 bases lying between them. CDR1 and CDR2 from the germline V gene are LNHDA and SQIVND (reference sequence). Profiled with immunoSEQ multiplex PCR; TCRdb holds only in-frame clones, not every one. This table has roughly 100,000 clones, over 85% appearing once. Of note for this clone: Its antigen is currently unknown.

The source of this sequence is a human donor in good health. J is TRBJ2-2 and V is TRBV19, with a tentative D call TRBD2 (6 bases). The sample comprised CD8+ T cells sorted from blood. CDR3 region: CASSTGRGGGTGELFF. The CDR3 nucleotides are TGTGCCAGTAGTACCGGTAGGGGAGGTGGCACCGGGGAGCTGTTTTTT.